This T cell receptor beta chain was found in a study of CD8+ T cells in alopecia areata. At the level of the study: It was oral tofacitinib, at 5 to 10 mg twice daily, that treated patients received. Once tofacitinib had been taken for 6 to 18 months, 6 months off drug followed. Points from the study as a whole: Just one nonresponder means the tie between baseline CD8+ expansion and response stays uncertain.

Noted treatment: oral pan-JAK inhibitor, 5-10 mg twice daily. In alopecia areata patients, both lesional scalp punch biopsies and peripheral blood were collected. This CDR3 is built from 15 residues. The ends were cut back, 0 bases at V and 4 bases at J, with 12 bases in the middle. From germline, CDR1 is LGHNA and CDR2 YSLEER. As the sequencing template, cDNA was produced by extracting RNA and reverse transcribing it. The data were produced by immunoSEQ multiplex PCR, yet TCRdb's version contains in-frame clones alone and is incomplete. The data hold 200,000 to 250,000 clones, with around 66% observed a single time. About this clone itself: As yet, its antigen is unknown.

The source was CD4+ T cells sorted from blood, collected around week 44, from a patient treated with tofacitinib. This receptor was identified in a human donor with alopecia areata. The rearrangement joins TRBV4-3 to TRBJ1-2; tentative D call: TRBD1 (5 bases). The CDR3 spells CASSQESARAYGYTF. The DNA for the CDR3 is TGCGCCAGCAGCCAAGAGTCGGCCAGGGCCTATGGCTACACCTTC.